This TCR beta chain is from a study of metastatic and nonmetastatic thyroid tumors. All patients reached thyroid surgery having received no treatment beforehand. Authors' analysis steps: The study took CDR3 differences across clinicopathological groups and made a distant-metastasis classifier for papillary thyroid cancer from them. TCRdb re-called clones via MiXCR from the PCR reads. These V and J calls rely on TCRdb rather than the paper's analysis. The sample consists of some 28,000 clones, 20% to 25% of them appearing once. V was cut by 5 bases and J by 5 bases, with 8 bases left in between. CDR3 length: 12 amino acids. This clone was counted ten times or more. Other nucleotide sequences from this sample produce the same CDR3.

The receptor's source is a female donor with papillary thyroid cancer or a benign thyroid nodule (not recorded which). Some clones in this sample may be carry-over from other donors' samples. The gene calls are TRBV12-3 or TRBV12-4 and TRBJ2-3; a possible D gene is TRBD2 (7 bases). Sequenced: blood. DNA of the CDR3: TGTGCCAGCAGTAGGGGGGGAGATACGCAGTATTTT. Its translation: CASSRGGDTQYF.